Listed below are T cell receptor beta chains from one sample, sequenced in a study of Graves' ophthalmopathy and Graves' hyperthyroidism. TCRdb ran MiXCR on the multiplex PCR reads and lists one entry per CDR3 protein. The table includes roughly 1.1 million distinct CDR3 sequences, about 40% detected once. Material: peripheral blood or thyroid tissue (not recorded which). Every receptor here comes from an adult man with Graves' hyperthyroidism. Each CDR3 is given with its conserved first and last residue.

len,v_gene,j_gene,CDR3aa
16,TRBV9,TRBJ2-5,CASSGTEEGLMETQYF
15,TRBV9,TRBJ1-3,CASSVAGDSRNTIYF
14,TRBV3-1,TRBJ1-2,CASSPIGLGYGYTF
14,TRBV28,TRBJ1-1,CASSSRGYNTEAFF
12,TRBV29-1,TRBJ1-5,CAATGVSQPQHF
16,TRBV7-8,TRBJ1-3,CASSLRPTGFGNTIYF
12,TRBV7-9,TRBJ1-1,CASSPLTKEAFF
14,TRBV7-2,TRBJ2-7,CASSLGMLGYEQYF
16,TRBV6-5,TRBJ1-1,CASNRHDRARNTEAFF
14,TRBV29-1,TRBJ1-3,CSAWDGNSGNTIYF